The next 26 T cell receptor beta chains were all read from a single sample in a study of PD-L1 blockade in urothelial cancer. Repertoires were generated with immunoSEQ multiplex PCR, while TCRdb's copy carries only in-frame clones and drops some. This table holds around 100,000 clones, around 90% found once. Sequenced material: PBMCs, taken around atezolizumab (anti-PD-L1) treatment. These receptors all come from a woman older than 75 with urothelial cancer.

The J gene is TRBJ2-3, the V gene TRBV4-2, with D unresolved. CDR3 length equals 16 residues. Germline loops: CDR1 LGHNA, CDR2 YNFKEQ. Trimming removed 0 bases at V and 1 base at J, with 11 bases between. Here the CDR3 reads CASSQDGSLGTDTQYF. Here the CDR3 DNA reads TGTGCCAGCAGCCAAGATGGGTCGCTAGGCACAGATACGCAGTATTTT.

CDR3 residues: CASSPSRGETSYTF. The CDR3 DNA is TGTGCCAGCAGCCCGAGCCGGGGAGAAACGAGCTACACCTTC. The chain carries TRBV5-4 and TRBJ1-2; unclear D gene. Trimming stripped 4 bases from V and 9 bases from J, with 19 bases between. This CDR3 has 14 residues. Germline V gene sequence: CDR1 SGHNT, CDR2 YYREEE (reference sequence).

V is TRBV7-9 and J is TRBJ1-2, with D maybe TRBD1 (5 bases). The ends were cut back, 1 base at V and 2 bases at J, with 20 bases in the middle. The CDR3 runs 18 residues. Germline V gene data show CDR1 as SEHNR and CDR2 as FQNEAQ (reference sequence). CDR3 region: CASSLGTGVQVLNYGYTF. DNA for the CDR3: TGTGCCAGCAGCTTAGGGACGGGCGTACAGGTCCTGAACTATGGCTACACCTTC.

The genes are TRBV2 and TRBJ1-3; 8 positions match TRBD1. J was trimmed by 2 bases and V by 7 bases; bases with no gene match: 10. CDR1 and CDR2 (germline): SNHLY, FYNNEI. The CDR3 has 16 residues. CDR3 loop: CASIRTGTVAGNTIYF. CDR3 coding DNA: TGTGCCAGCATACGGACAGGGACGGTTGCTGGAAACACCATATATTTT.

J is TRBJ2-5 and V is TRBV5-8; D not certain. V was shortened by 2 bases and J by 3 bases, with 5 bases between the two germline ends. This CDR3 is built from 12 residues. Germline V CDR1 and CDR2: SGHTS, YDEGEE. The CDR3 spells CASSFSEETQYF. The CDR3 coding sequence is TGTGCCAGCAGCTTCTCTGAAGAGACCCAGTACTTC.

The DNA for the CDR3 is TGTGCCGCGGGACTACTTGGCTACGAGCAGTACTTC. This codes for CAAGLLGYEQYF. The V call is TRBV2, the J call TRBJ2-7, with 7 positions matching TRBD2. With V trimmed by 11 bases and J by 3 bases, 7 bases remained unmatched. Per the germline V gene, CDR1 is SNHLY and CDR2 is FYNNEI. The CDR3 length is 12 residues. The whole variable domain, remainder taken from reference TRBV2 and TRBJ2-7, is EPEVTQTPSHQVTQMGQEVILRCVPISNHLYFYWYRQILGQKVEFLVSFYNNEISEKSEIFDDQFSVERPDGSNFTLKIRSTKLEDSAMYFCAAGLLGYEQYFGPGTRLTVT.

This chain uses TRBV27 with TRBJ2-7; a weak D match, TRBD2 (5 bases). Germline CDR1 MNHEY, CDR2 SMNVEV (reference sequence). Deletions cut 5 bases from V and 3 bases from J, with 17 bases between. The CDR3 loop spans 15 amino acids. The CDR3 coding sequence is TGTGCCAGCAGTCGGCGCTTAGGACTTCTCTACGAGCAGTACTTC. Translated: CASSRRLGLLYEQYF.

The chain combines TRBV28 with TRBJ2-5; D is perhaps TRBD1 (5 bases). Trimming pared 5 bases from V and 2 bases from J, leaving 15 bases between. The germline V gene has CDR1 MDHEN and CDR2 SYDVKM. This CDR3 is 15 amino acids long. CDR3 region: CASSRAGLNQETQYF. CDR3 nucleotide sequence: TGTGCCAGCAGTCGGGCAGGGTTGAATCAAGAGACCCAGTACTTC.

Here the CDR3 DNA reads TGTGCCAGCAGCTTAGGTGGGACAGGGATAAACGAGCAGTACTTC. It is translated as CASSLGGTGINEQYF. The chain has TRBV7-3 and TRBJ2-7; 9 bases map to TRBD1. V lost 2 bases to trimming and J lost 5 bases; unmatched junction nucleotides: 7. The CDR3 is made up of 15 amino acids. The V gene's germline CDR1 is SGHTA and CDR2 FQGTGA.

The gene calls are TRBV19 and TRBJ1-1; no clear D. This CDR3 is 10 amino acids long. The germline CDR1 and CDR2 sequences are LNHDA and SQIVND (reference sequence). V was shortened by 10 bases and J by 1 base, with 4 bases between the two germline ends. CDR3 amino acids: CATGNTEAFF. The CDR3 bases are TGTGCCACCGGGAACACTGAAGCTTTCTTT.

Judged by abundance, this clone is medium-sized (0.01 to 0.1%). The V and J genes are TRBV7-9 and TRBJ2-5; weak D call: TRBD2 (5 bases). CDR1 is SEHNR and CDR2 is FQNEAQ in the germline V gene (reference sequence). V was pared by 4 bases and J by 1 base, with 10 bases between. The CDR3 sequence is 14 residues long. CDR3 sequence reads: CASSSPGFQETQYF. The CDR3 DNA is TGTGCCAGCAGCTCTCCGGGATTCCAAGAGACCCAGTACTTC.

This chain connects TRBV5-4 to TRBJ2-7; 8 bases match TRBD2. Germline CDR1 and CDR2: SGHNT and YYREEE (reference sequence). V lost 2 bases to trimming and J lost 7 bases; unmatched junction nucleotides: 8. CDR3 length: 14 amino acids. CDR3: CASSLAGVEREQYF. CDR3 DNA: TGTGCCAGCAGCTTAGCGGGAGTAGAGCGGGAGCAGTACTTC.

V gene TRBV7-9 combines with J gene TRBJ2-1, with 7 bases fitting TRBD1. This CDR3 spans 12 amino acids. CDR1 is SEHNR, CDR2 FQNEAQ, per germline (reference sequence). J lost 12 bases, V lost 3 bases, and 5 bases had no gene match. The CDR3 is CASSLDRSRQFF. As DNA, the CDR3 is TGTGCCAGCAGCTTGGACAGGTCCCGGCAGTTCTTC.

The V call is TRBV15, the J call TRBJ2-2; D unresolved. The V and J ends lost 0 bases and 4 bases respectively, with 9 bases between them. Germline CDR1 LNHNV, CDR2 YYDKDF (reference sequence). CDR3 length equals 15 residues. The CDR3 spells CATSRDLRVTGELFF. The CDR3 DNA is TGTGCCACCAGCAGAGATCTCCGTGTCACCGGGGAGCTGTTTTTT.

The chain employs TRBV28 and TRBJ1-1; D possibly corresponds to TRBD1 (6 bases). CDR1 and CDR2 from the germline V gene are MDHEN and SYDVKM. Trimming removed 8 bases from V and 4 bases from J, with 11 bases in between. The CDR3 is 12 residues long. The CDR3 nucleotides are TGTGCCAGCTTTAGAGGGGGCACTGAAGCTTTCTTT. It codes for CASFRGGTEAFF.

The CDR3 here is CASSDLAAYEQYF. The CDR3 region has the DNA TGTGCCAGCAGTGACCTAGCGGCATACGAGCAGTACTTC. The rearrangement links TRBV2 to TRBJ2-7; 7 bases are a match to TRBD2. Germline assignment: CDR1 SNHLY and CDR2 FYNNEI. After removal of 3 bases from V and 4 bases from J, the junction contained 3 bases not matched to a gene. The CDR3 totals 13 residues. Combining the CDR3 with reference TRBV2 and TRBJ2-7 gives the whole variable domain EPEVTQTPSHQVTQMGQEVILRCVPISNHLYFYWYRQILGQKVEFLVSFYNNEISEKSEIFDDQFSVERPDGSNFTLKIRSTKLEDSAMYFCASSDLAAYEQYFGPGTRLTVT.

The chain is built from TRBV28 and TRBJ2-2; 10 positions agree with TRBD2. With 6 bases clipped from V and 1 base from J, the junction kept 2 bases outside the gene matches. From germline, CDR1 is MDHEN and CDR2 SYDVKM. The CDR3 contains 15 residues. The CDR3 is CASRLAGRNTGELFF. The CDR3 nucleotides are TGTGCCAGCAGACTAGCGGGACGGAACACCGGGGAGCTGTTTTTT.

The chain has TRBV5-6 and TRBJ1-2; D not resolved. CDR3 length: 15 residues. Germline loops: CDR1 SGHDT, CDR2 YYEEEE. The V end was cut by 7 bases, the J end by 4 bases, with 20 bases between. CDR3 loop: CASFPRGRSLYGYTF. The CDR3 DNA is TGTGCCAGCTTCCCGCGGGGAAGGAGTCTCTATGGCTACACCTTC.

The J gene is TRBJ2-1, the V gene TRBV5-1, with 9 bases aligning to TRBD2. The length of the CDR3 is 18 residues. V shed 1 base and J 4 bases; nucleotides not matched to a gene: 12. Looked up from germline, CDR1 is SGHRS and CDR2 is YFSETQ. The CDR3 nucleotides read TGCGCCAGCAGCTTGTTTCGACTAGCGGACCATACATACAATGAGCAGTTCTTC. Its translation is CASSLFRLADHTYNEQFF.

The V gene is TRBV11-2, the J gene TRBJ2-7; 15 nucleotides align to TRBD2. The ends lost 5 bases at V and 2 bases at J; junction bases unmatched: 4. This CDR3 comprises 16 residues. Per germline, CDR1 SGHAT and CDR2 FQNNGV. This chain's CDR3 is CASSEGTSGRTYEQYF. The CDR3 bases are TGTGCCAGCAGCGAAGGGACTAGCGGGAGGACCTACGAGCAGTACTTC.

V gene TRBV30 combines with J gene TRBJ1-1; D gene ambiguous. Germline-derived CDR1 and CDR2 are GTSNPN and SVGIG (reference sequence). V was pared by 2 bases and J by 1 base, with 11 bases between. The length of the CDR3 is 14 residues. The CDR3 region is CAWSISYRNTEAFF. The DNA of the CDR3 is TGTGCCTGGAGTATTTCTTACAGGAACACTGAAGCTTTCTTT.

The chain is built from TRBV18 and TRBJ2-7; tentatively, D is TRBD2 (6 bases). Germline V lookup: CDR1 KGHSH, CDR2 LQKENI. CDR3 length equals 14 residues. The ends were cut back, 4 bases at V and 3 bases at J, with 13 bases in the middle. CDR3 protein: CASSRQAGLYEQYF. CDR3 sequence (DNA): TGTGCCAGCTCACGACAAGCGGGCCTCTACGAGCAGTACTTC.

The V and J genes are TRBV7-6 and TRBJ2-7; 12 positions agree with TRBD1. The CDR3 has 20 amino acids. The germline gives CDR1 SGHVS, CDR2 FNYEAQ. Unmatched junction bases numbered 15, after V lost 1 base and J lost 2 bases. The DNA of the CDR3 is TGTGCCAGCAGCTTAGTGCCGGGACAGGGGGCGGCTAATTTCGCCTACGAGCAGTACTTC. Residues: CASSLVPGQGAANFAYEQYF.

The rearrangement uses TRBV5-1 and TRBJ2-1; no clear D. The ends were cut back, 5 bases at V and 0 bases at J, with 12 bases in the middle. This CDR3 has 15 amino acids. Germline V lookup: CDR1 SGHRS, CDR2 YFSETQ. The CDR3 bases are TGCGCCAGCAGTCAAGGAGCGACCTCCTACAATGAGCAGTTCTTC. This gives the protein CASSQGATSYNEQFF.

This clone is a singleton in its sample. This chain joins TRBV7-8 and TRBJ2-7; 15 positions agree with TRBD2. The CDR3 covers 18 residues. The J segment lost 3 bases and the V segment lost 0 bases, leaving 6 bases of the junction unmatched. Germline V CDR1 and CDR2: SGHVS, FQNEAQ. For the CDR3, the DNA is TGTGCCAGCAGCTTAGCTACCGGGACTAGCGGGAGGAACTACGAGCAGTACTTC. Amino acid sequence: CASSLATGTSGRNYEQYF.

The chain has TRBV19 and TRBJ1-5; 8 bases agree with TRBD1. This CDR3 comprises 14 residues. J was trimmed by 6 bases and V by 5 bases; bases with no gene match: 6. CDR1 is LNHDA and CDR2 is SQIVND in the germline V gene (reference sequence). The CDR3 reads CASSPTGVIQPQHF. CDR3 in DNA: TGTGCCAGTAGTCCGACAGGGGTAATTCAGCCCCAGCATTTT.